The 20 T cell receptor beta chains below come from one sample, sequenced in a study of shared clonotypes between healthy human individuals. Sequencing was performed with immunoSEQ multiplex PCR; in TCRdb, only in-frame clones are kept and a portion is missing. The data show 400,000 to 600,000 clones, around 79% seen once. The source material was PBMCs. These receptors came from a woman aged 35 to 49 in good health. Some clones in this sample may be carry-over from other donors' samples.

The gene calls are TRBV5-1 and TRBJ1-4, with 8 positions matching TRBD1. The CDR3 is 15 residues long. CDR1 and CDR2 (germline): SGHRS, YFSETQ. With V trimmed by 4 bases and J by 5 bases, 7 bases remained unmatched. The CDR3 nucleotides are TGCGCCAGCAGCCGTCAGGGGGCGCGAAATGAAAAACTGTTTTTT. Encoded protein: CASSRQGARNEKLFF.

The chain carries TRBV18 and TRBJ1-2, with 7 nucleotides matching TRBD1. Germline CDR1 reads KGHSH; CDR2 reads LQKENI. The CDR3 runs to 14 residues. The trim removed 0 bases at V and 8 bases at J, leaving 6 bases unmatched. The DNA of the CDR3 is TGTGCCAGCTCACCACCGGGACAGTTCCGGGGCTACACCTTC. Encoded protein: CASSPPGQFRGYTF.

The genes are TRBV23-1 and TRBJ2-7; a possible D gene is TRBD2 (7 bases). TRBV23-1 qualifies as an ORF whose function is uncertain. This CDR3 spans 15 amino acids. V dropped 3 bases and J dropped 5 bases, with 17 bases sitting between them. CDR3 coding DNA: TGCGCCAGCAGTCATGGGGGGGCGAATTCCCACGAGCAGTACTTC. Its translation is CASSHGGANSHEQYF.

The chain employs TRBV14 and TRBJ2-3, with 11 bases aligning to TRBD2. CDR3 length: 20 amino acids. Trimming cost V 5 bases and J 0 bases; bases outside gene matches: 16. The germline V gene has CDR1 SGHDN and CDR2 FVKESK. CDR3 DNA: TGTGCCAGCAGCAAGCTTAGCGGGAGGGCCACAAAACATAGCACAGATACGCAGTATTTT. As protein: CASSKLSGRATKHSTDTQYF.

The chain uses TRBV5-1 and TRBJ2-2; TRBD1 agrees at 8 bases. This CDR3 is built from 16 residues. The ends lost 4 bases at V and 6 bases at J; junction bases unmatched: 11. Per the germline V gene, CDR1 is SGHRS and CDR2 is YFSETQ. The CDR3 sequence is CASSPLAGGFAGELFF. In DNA, the CDR3 is TGCGCCAGCAGCCCCTTGGCAGGGGGCTTCGCCGGGGAGCTGTTTTTT.

This sequence joins TRBV5-1 and TRBJ2-2, with 9 bases matching TRBD2. CDR3 length equals 15 residues. Germline CDR1 is SGHRS and CDR2 is YFSETQ. V lost 5 bases and J lost 2; bases outside the gene matches: 4. CDR3 nucleotides: TGCGCCAGCAGGCCGACTAGCGGAAACACCGGGGAGCTGTTTTTT. It specifies CASRPTSGNTGELFF.

The V call is TRBV5-6, the J call TRBJ2-6; TRBD1 or TRBD2 may be the D gene (5 bases each). Germline V CDR1 and CDR2: SGHDT, YYEEEE. The CDR3 runs 19 residues. The V end lost 3 bases, the J end lost 0 bases, and 19 bases lay between the germline ends. The CDR3 region is CASSWPAGTEFSGANVLTF. The CDR3 nucleotides read TGTGCCAGCAGCTGGCCGGCAGGGACGGAATTCTCTGGGGCCAACGTCCTGACTTTC.

This chain connects TRBV11-2 to TRBJ2-3; 8 bases map to TRBD1. The germline CDR1 and CDR2 sequences are SGHAT and FQNNGV. The J segment lost 5 bases and the V segment lost 1 base, leaving 8 bases of the junction unmatched. The CDR3 is 16 residues long. CDR3 in DNA: TGTGCCAGCAGCTTAGTGGGCAGGGGGCGAGGAGATACGCAGTATTTT. This codes for CASSLVGRGRGDTQYF.

This clone showed up just once. J is TRBJ1-1 and V is TRBV5-5; a possible D gene is TRBD1 (5 bases). This CDR3 contains 14 residues. In germline, CDR1 is SGHKS, CDR2 YYEKEE (reference sequence). V was shortened by 3 bases and J by 4 bases, with 13 bases between the two germline ends. In nucleotides, the CDR3 is TGTGCCAGCAGCTCCACCGGGACGGGCACTGAAGCTTTCTTT. This sequence encodes CASSSTGTGTEAFF.

This clone has a handful of counts. Other DNA sequences of this sample code for an identical CDR3. The chain employs TRBV30 and TRBJ1-2; D remains ambiguous. CDR3 length: 11 residues. V shed 1 base and J shed 4 bases, with 4 bases lying between them. Germline V lookup: CDR1 GTSNPN, CDR2 SVGIG (reference sequence). The CDR3 DNA sequence: TGTGCCTGGAGTGGGACCTATGGCTACACCTTC. It specifies CAWSGTYGYTF.

CDR3 in amino acids: CASSLSGGSYEQYF. DNA of the CDR3: TGTGCCAGCAGTTTATCTGGGGGATCTTACGAGCAGTACTTC. The V gene is TRBV27, the J gene TRBJ2-7; D assignment may be TRBD1 or TRBD2 (5 bases each). Per the germline V gene, CDR1 is MNHEY and CDR2 is SMNVEV (reference sequence). This CDR3 is 14 amino acids long. Deletions cut 0 bases from V and 4 bases from J, with 10 bases between.

The chain carries TRBV7-2 and TRBJ2-7; D is ambiguous. The CDR3 has 14 residues. V lost 1 base, J lost 2 bases, and 9 bases lay in between. CDR1 and CDR2 from the germline V gene are SGHTA and FQGNSA. CDR3 loop: CASSLEGWAYEQYF. Written as DNA, the CDR3 is TGTGCCAGCAGCTTAGAGGGCTGGGCCTACGAGCAGTACTTC.

The genes are TRBV12-5 and TRBJ2-3, with D perhaps TRBD1 (6 bases). The germline CDR1 and CDR2 sequences are LGHNT and FRNRAP. The CDR3 is made up of 15 amino acids. Deletions cut 1 base from V and 4 bases from J, with 12 bases between. CDR3 DNA sequence: TGTGCTAGTGGTTTGGAACAAGACAGGCCAGATACGCAGTATTTT. Translating it yields CASGLEQDRPDTQYF. The variable domain in full, with the rest retrieved from reference TRBV12-5 and TRBJ2-3, is DARVTQTPRHKVTEMGQEVTMRCQPILGHNTVFWYRQTMMQGLELLAYFRNRAPLDDSGMPKDRFSAEMPDATLATLKIQPSEPRDSAVYFCASGLEQDRPDTQYFGPGTRLTVL.

The chain is built from TRBV5-6 and TRBJ2-2, with 7 bases fitting TRBD2. This CDR3 comprises 19 residues. V lost 4 bases, J lost 3 bases, and 18 bases stayed unmatched. Germline loops: CDR1 SGHDT, CDR2 YYEEEE. The CDR3 sequence: CASSDPGSGYLRDTGELFF. CDR3 DNA: TGTGCCAGCAGCGACCCAGGTAGCGGGTATCTACGCGACACCGGGGAGCTGTTTTTT.

The CDR3 nucleotides are TGTGCCAGCGGTGGGTACAGGGGGTACGAGCAGTACTTC. It yields the protein CASGGYRGYEQYF. The gene calls are TRBV28 and TRBJ2-7; 8 bases line up with TRBD1. CDR3 length equals 13 residues. Germline-derived CDR1 and CDR2 are MDHEN and SYDVKM. After removal of 8 bases from V and 4 bases from J, the junction contained 7 bases not matched to a gene.

The chain couples TRBV7-2 to TRBJ1-5, with unresolved D. The length of the CDR3 is 16 residues. Germline-derived CDR1 and CDR2 are SGHTA and FQGNSA. V dropped 1 base and J dropped 5 bases, with 15 bases sitting between them. CDR3 sequence: CASSLGPDSRYQPQHF. Here the CDR3 DNA reads TGTGCCAGCAGCTTAGGTCCAGACTCTCGGTATCAGCCCCAGCATTTT.

This chain uses TRBV28 with TRBJ2-1, with D unclear. The germline V gene encodes CDR1 MDHEN and CDR2 SYDVKM. Trimming took off 8 bases at V and 0 bases at J, with 8 bases between the two ends. CDR3 length: 13 amino acids. The CDR3: CASCPPSYNEQFF. CDR3 nucleotide sequence: TGTGCCAGCTGCCCCCCCTCCTACAATGAGCAGTTCTTC.

This clone came up a few times. This chain links TRBV9 with TRBJ1-1; D is perhaps TRBD1 (6 bases). V shed 0 bases and J shed 3 bases, with 12 bases lying between them. This CDR3 has 15 residues. The germline V gene has CDR1 SGDLS and CDR2 YYNGEE. CDR3 sequence reads: CASSVGRGADTEAFF. DNA of the CDR3: TGTGCCAGCAGCGTAGGGCGGGGGGCGGACACTGAAGCTTTCTTT.

The chain recombines TRBV28 with TRBJ2-1; tentative D call: TRBD2 (5 bases). This CDR3 has 17 amino acids. Looked up from germline, CDR1 is MDHEN and CDR2 is SYDVKM. Trimming removed 3 bases from V and 9 bases from J, with 24 bases in between. CDR3 nucleotides: TGTGCCAGCAGTTTGGCCCGATCTAGCTTATTTACATCTGAGCAGTTCTTC. This translates into CASSLARSSLFTSEQFF.

This clone was detected only once. The V and J genes are TRBV29-1 and TRBJ2-7; either TRBD1 or TRBD2 may fit D (5 bases each). Germline-derived CDR1 and CDR2 are SQVTM and ANQGSEA. Deletions cut 7 bases from V and 1 base from J, with 20 bases between. CDR3 length equals 15 residues. CDR3 nucleotide sequence: TGCAGCGCTGCCGCTGACGGGACGGCGTCCTACGAGCAGTACTTC. Protein sequence: CSAAADGTASYEQYF.